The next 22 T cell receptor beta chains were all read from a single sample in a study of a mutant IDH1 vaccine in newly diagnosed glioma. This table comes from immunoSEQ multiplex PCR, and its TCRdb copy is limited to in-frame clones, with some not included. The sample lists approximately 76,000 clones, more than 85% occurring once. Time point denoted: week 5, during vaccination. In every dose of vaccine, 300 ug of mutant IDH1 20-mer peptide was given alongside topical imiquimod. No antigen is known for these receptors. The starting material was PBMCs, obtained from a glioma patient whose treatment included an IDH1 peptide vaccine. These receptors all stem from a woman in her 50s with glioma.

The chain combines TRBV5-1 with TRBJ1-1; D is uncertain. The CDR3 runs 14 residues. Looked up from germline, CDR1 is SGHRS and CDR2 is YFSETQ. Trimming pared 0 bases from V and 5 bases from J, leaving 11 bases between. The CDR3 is CASSLELAGTEAFF. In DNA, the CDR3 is TGCGCCAGCAGCTTGGAGCTCGCGGGGACTGAAGCTTTCTTT. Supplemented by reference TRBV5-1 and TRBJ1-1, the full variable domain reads KAGVTQTPRYLIKTRGQQVTLSCSPISGHRSVSWYQQTPGQGLQFLFEYFSETQRNKGNFPGRFSGRQFSNSRSEMNVSTLELGDSALYLCASSLELAGTEAFFGQGTRLTVV.

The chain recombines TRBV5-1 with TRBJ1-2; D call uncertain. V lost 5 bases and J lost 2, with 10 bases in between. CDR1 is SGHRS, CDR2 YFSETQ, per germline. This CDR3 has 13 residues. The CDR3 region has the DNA TGCGCCAGCAGTGTGGCGGAGAACTATGGCTACACCTTC. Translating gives CASSVAENYGYTF. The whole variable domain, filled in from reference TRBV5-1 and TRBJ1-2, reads KAGVTQTPRYLIKTRGQQVTLSCSPISGHRSVSWYQQTPGQGLQFLFEYFSETQRNKGNFPGRFSGRQFSNSRSEMNVSTLELGDSALYLCASSVAENYGYTFGSGTRLTVV.

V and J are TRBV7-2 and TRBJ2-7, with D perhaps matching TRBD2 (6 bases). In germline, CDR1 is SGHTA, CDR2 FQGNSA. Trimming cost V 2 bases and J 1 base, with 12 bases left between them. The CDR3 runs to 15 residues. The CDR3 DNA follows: TGTGCCAGCAGCTTAAAGTCTAGCGCATCCTACGAGCAGTACTTC. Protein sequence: CASSLKSSASYEQYF.

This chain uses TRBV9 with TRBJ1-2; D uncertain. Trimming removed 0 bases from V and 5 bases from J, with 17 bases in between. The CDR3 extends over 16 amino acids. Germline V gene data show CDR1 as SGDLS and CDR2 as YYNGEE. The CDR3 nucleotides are TGTGCCAGCAGCGTAGTTGAACGGGGTTTCAAATATGGCTACACCTTC. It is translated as CASSVVERGFKYGYTF.

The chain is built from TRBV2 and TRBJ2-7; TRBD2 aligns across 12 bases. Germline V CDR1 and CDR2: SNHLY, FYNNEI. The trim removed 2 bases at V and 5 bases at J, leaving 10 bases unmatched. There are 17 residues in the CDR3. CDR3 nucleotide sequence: TGTGCCAGCAGTGAACGGGCTAGCGGGAGGGCATCCAACGAGCAGTACTTC. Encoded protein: CASSERASGRASNEQYF.

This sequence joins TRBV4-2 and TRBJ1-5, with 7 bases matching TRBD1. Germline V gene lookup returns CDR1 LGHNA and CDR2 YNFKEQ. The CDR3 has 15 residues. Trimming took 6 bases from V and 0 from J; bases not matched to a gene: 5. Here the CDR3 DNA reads TGTGCCAGCAGTCGGACAGGAGATAGCAATCAGCCCCAGCATTTT. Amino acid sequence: CASSRTGDSNQPQHF.

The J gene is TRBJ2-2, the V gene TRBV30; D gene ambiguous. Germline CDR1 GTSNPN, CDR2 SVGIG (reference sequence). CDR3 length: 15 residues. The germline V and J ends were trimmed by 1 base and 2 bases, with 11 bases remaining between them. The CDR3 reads CAWSGDPLNTGELFF. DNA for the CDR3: TGTGCCTGGAGTGGCGACCCCCTAAACACCGGGGAGCTGTTTTTT.

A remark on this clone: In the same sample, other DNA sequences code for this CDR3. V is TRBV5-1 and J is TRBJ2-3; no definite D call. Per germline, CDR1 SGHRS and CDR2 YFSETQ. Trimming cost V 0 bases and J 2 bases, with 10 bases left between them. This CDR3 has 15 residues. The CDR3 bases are TGCGCCAGCAGCTTGGGCCGAGCCCCCACAGATACGCAGTATTTT. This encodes CASSLGRAPTDTQYF.

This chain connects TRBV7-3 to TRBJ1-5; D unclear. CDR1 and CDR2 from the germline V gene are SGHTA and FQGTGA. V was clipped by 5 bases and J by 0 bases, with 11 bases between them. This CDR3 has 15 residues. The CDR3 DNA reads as TGTGCCAGCAGCCCCCGGAATGATAGCAATCAGCCCCAGCATTTT. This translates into CASSPRNDSNQPQHF.

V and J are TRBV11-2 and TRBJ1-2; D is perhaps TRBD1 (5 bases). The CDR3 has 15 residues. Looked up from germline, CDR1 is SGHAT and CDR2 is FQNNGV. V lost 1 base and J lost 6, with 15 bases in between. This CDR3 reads CASSLVGFMGDGYTF. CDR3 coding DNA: TGTGCCAGCAGCTTAGTTGGTTTCATGGGGGATGGCTACACCTTC.

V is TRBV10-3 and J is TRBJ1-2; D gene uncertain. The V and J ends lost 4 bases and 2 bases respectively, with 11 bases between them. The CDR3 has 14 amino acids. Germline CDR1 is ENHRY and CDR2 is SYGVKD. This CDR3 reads CAISVGTLNYGYTF. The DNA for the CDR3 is TGTGCCATCAGTGTGGGCACGCTCAACTATGGCTACACCTTC.

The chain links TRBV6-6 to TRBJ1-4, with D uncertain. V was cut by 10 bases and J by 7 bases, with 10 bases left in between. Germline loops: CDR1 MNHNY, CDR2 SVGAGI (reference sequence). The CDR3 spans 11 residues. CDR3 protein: CATLRAEKLFF. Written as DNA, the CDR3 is TGTGCCACCCTACGTGCTGAAAAACTGTTTTTT.

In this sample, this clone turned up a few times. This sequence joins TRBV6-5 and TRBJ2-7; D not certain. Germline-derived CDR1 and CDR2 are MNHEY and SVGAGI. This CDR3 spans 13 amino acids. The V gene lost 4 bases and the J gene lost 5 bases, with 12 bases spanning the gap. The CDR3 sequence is CASSSGVRHEQYF. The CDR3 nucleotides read TGTGCCAGCAGTTCCGGCGTTCGCCACGAGCAGTACTTC.

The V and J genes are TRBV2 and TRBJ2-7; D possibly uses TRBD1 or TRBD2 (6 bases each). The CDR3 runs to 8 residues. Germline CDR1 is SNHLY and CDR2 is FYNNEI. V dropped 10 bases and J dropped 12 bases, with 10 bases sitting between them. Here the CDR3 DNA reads TGTGCCACGGGGGCAGGGTACTTC. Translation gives CATGAGYF.

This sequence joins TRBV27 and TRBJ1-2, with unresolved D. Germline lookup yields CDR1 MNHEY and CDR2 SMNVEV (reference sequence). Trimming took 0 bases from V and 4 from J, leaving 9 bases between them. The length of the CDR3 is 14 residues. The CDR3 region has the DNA TGTGCCAGCAGTTTATCCGGCAGGAGCTATGGCTACACCTTC. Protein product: CASSLSGRSYGYTF.

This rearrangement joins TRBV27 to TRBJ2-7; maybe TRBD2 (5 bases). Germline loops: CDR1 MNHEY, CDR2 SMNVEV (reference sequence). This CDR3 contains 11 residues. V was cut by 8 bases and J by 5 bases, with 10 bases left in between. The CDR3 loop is CASRIGNEQYF. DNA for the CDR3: TGTGCCAGCCGGATCGGGAACGAGCAGTACTTC.

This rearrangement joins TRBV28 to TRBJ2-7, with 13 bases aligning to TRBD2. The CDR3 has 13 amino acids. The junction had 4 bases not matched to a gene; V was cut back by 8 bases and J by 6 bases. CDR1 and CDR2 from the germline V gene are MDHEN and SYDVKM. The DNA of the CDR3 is TGTGCCAGCCGAGGACTAGCGGGAGCCGAGCAGTACTTC. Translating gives CASRGLAGAEQYF. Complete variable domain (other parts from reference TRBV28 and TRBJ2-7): DVKVTQSSRYLVKRTGEKVFLECVQDMDHENMFWYRQDPGLGLRLIYFSYDVKMKEKGDIPEGYSVSREKKERFSLILESASTNQTSMYLCASRGLAGAEQYFGPGTRLTVT.

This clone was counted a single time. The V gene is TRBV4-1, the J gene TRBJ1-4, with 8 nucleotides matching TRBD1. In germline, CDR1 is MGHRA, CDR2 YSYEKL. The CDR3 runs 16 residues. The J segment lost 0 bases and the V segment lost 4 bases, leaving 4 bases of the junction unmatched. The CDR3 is CASSPRQGTTNEKLFF. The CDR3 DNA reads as TGCGCCAGCAGCCCGCGACAGGGGACAACTAATGAAAAACTGTTTTTT.

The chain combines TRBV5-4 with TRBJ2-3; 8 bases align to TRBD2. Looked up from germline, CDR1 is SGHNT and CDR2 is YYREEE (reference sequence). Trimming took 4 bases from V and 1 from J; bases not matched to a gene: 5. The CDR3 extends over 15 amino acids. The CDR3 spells CASSQRESGTDTQYF. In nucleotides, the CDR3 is TGTGCCAGCAGCCAGCGGGAGTCCGGCACAGATACGCAGTATTTT.

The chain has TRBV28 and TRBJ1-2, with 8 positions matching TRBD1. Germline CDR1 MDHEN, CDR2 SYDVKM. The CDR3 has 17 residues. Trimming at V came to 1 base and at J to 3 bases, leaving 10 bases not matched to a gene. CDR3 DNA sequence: TGTGCCAGCAGTTTATCCATGGACCGGACAGGGTACTATGGCTACACCTTC. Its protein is CASSLSMDRTGYYGYTF.

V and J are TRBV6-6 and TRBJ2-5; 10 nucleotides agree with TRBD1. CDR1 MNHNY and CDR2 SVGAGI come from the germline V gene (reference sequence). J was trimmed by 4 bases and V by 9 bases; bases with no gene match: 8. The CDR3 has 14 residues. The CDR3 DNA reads TGTGCCAGTACTGACGGGACAGGGGTAGAGACCCAGTACTTC. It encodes CASTDGTGVETQYF.

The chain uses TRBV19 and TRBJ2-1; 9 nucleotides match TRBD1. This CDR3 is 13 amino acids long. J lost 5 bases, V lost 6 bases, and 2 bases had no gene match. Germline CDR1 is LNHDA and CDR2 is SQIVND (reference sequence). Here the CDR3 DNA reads TGTGCCAGTAGACAGGGGGCCCACAATGAGCAGTTCTTC. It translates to CASRQGAHNEQFF.